The clone carrying this T cell receptor beta chain was counted once. Germline-derived CDR1 and CDR2 are SGHAT and FQDESV (reference sequence). The CDR3 is made up of 14 amino acids. The ends were cut back, 5 bases at V and 3 bases at J, with 11 bases in the middle. The TCR beta CDR3 regions underwent amplification using RNA transcripts as the source. Researchers ran a first-round RT-PCR on the TCR CDR3 using the HTBI primer set. TCRdb processed the multiplex PCR reads anew with MiXCR; each CDR3 protein has one entry. The sample holds under 400,000 distinct CDR3 sequences, 21% seen once. This sample is part of a study of T cells in Graves' hyperthyroidism and ophthalmopathy. Study background: Sampling of peripheral blood happened at initial diagnosis, prior to any treatment.

Hyperthyroidism had been newly diagnosed in patients aged 18 to 65, and its duration was under 2 months. Out of over 7.5 ml of fresh peripheral blood came the PBMCs. The sequencing input was blood. The V and J genes are TRBV11-1 and TRBJ2-4; a weak D match, TRBD1 (7 bases). The TCR sequence derives from a woman between 50 and 59 years old with Graves' hyperthyroidism. CDR3 protein: CASSHRGGKNIQYF. CDR3 DNA: TGTGCCAGCAGCCACAGGGGAGGCAAAAACATTCAGTACTTC.